This T cell receptor (beta chain) was sequenced for a study of T cells in Graves' hyperthyroidism and ophthalmopathy. Whole-study results and caveats: In blood, most of the thyroid clonotypes expanded above 0.001 were also present.

Amplification of TCR beta CDR3 regions used RNA as the template. First-round RT-PCR with HTBI primers amplified the TCR CDR3 region. TCRdb re-called the multiplex PCR reads with MiXCR, one entry per CDR3 protein. The data hold approximately 370,000 distinct CDR3 sequences, with approximately 15% observed a single time. Germline lookup yields CDR1 SGHTA and CDR2 FQGNSA. With 2 bases removed from V and 8 bases from J, the gap between germline ends came to 10 bases. This CDR3 has 13 residues. Each diagnosis was grounded in clinical symptoms, serum thyroxine and TRAb, thyroid ultrasound, and orbital computed tomography. Each 10 ml fresh peripheral blood draw supplied the PBMCs. In this sample, this clonotype turned up a few times. Its antigen is not identified.

Sample: blood. The V call is TRBV7-2, the J call TRBJ2-1; unclear D gene. This clonotype was sampled from a woman aged 25 to 39 with Graves' hyperthyroidism. Written as DNA, the CDR3 is TGTGCCAGCAGCTTACCTCCTCTGGATGAGCAGTTCTTC. Amino acid sequence: CASSLPPLDEQFF.